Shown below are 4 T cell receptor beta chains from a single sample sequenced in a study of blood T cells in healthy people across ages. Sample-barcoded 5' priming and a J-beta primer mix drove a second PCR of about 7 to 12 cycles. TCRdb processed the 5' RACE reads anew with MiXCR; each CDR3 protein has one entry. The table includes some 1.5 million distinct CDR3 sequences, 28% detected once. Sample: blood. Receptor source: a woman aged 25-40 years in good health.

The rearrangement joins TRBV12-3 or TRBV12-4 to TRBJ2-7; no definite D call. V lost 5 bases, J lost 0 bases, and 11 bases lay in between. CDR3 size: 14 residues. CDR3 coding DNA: TGTGCCAGCAGTAAGACCGACTTCTCCTACGAGCAGTACTTC. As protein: CASSKTDFSYEQYF.

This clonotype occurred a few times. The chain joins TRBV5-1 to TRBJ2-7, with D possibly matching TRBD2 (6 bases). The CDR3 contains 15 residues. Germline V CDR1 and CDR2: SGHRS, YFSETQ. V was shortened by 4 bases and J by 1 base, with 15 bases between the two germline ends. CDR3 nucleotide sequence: TGCGCCAGCAGCACAGGTGGCGGGACTTCCTACGAGCAGTACTTC. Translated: CASSTGGGTSYEQYF.

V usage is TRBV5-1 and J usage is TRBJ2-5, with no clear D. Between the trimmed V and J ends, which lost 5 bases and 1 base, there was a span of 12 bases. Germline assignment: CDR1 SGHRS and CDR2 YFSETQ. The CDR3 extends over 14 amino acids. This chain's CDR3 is CASSDAQSQETQYF. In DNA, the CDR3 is TGCGCCAGCAGTGATGCACAGAGCCAAGAGACCCAGTACTTC.

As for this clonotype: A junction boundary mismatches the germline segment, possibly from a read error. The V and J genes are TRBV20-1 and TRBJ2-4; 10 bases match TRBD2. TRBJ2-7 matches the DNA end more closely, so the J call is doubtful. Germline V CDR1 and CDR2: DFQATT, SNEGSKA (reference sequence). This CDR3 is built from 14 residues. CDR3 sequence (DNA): TGCGGTGCTAGGACAGCGGGAGGGCCACACGAGCAGTACTTC. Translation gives CGARTAGGPHEQYF.